These 6 T cell receptor beta chains were all obtained from the same sample, sequenced in a study of T-cell reconstitution after alpha-beta-depleted transplantation in children. It was with unique molecular identifiers that the TCRbeta library was prepared. TCRdb used MiXCR to reprocess the PCR reads, holding one entry per CDR3 protein. This sample has 140,000 or so distinct CDR3 sequences; 8.8% occur once, and the top ten carry around 18%. Sequencing used PBMCs, mostly from graft donor cells, obtained 180 days after TCRalphabeta/CD19-depleted stem cell transplant. The origin of the receptors is a female patient younger than 10 who had a stem cell transplant for congenital amegakaryocytic thrombocytopenia, so the T cells may come from the graft donor.

This clonotype was detected ten times or more. The chain uses TRBV3-1 and TRBJ1-2; a possible D gene is TRBD1 (5 bases). Trimming pared 2 bases from V and 4 bases from J, leaving 14 bases between. CDR3 size: 15 residues. The V gene's germline CDR1 is LGHDT and CDR2 YNNKEL (reference sequence). The DNA for the CDR3 is TGTGCCAGCAGCCAACGGGGGGTTCGAATCTATGGCTACACCTTC. This encodes CASSQRGVRIYGYTF.

This clonotype occurred many times. V usage is TRBV5-1 and J usage is TRBJ1-2; 9 bases are shared with TRBD1. Germline CDR1 and CDR2: SGHRS and YFSETQ. CDR3 length: 16 residues. After removal of 2 bases from V and 3 bases from J, the junction contained 8 bases not matched to a gene. The CDR3 protein is CASSLSTGTGYYGYTF. CDR3 nucleotide sequence: TGCGCCAGCAGCTTAAGCACCGGGACAGGGTACTATGGCTACACCTTC.

Only a few counts were recorded for this clonotype. The chain links TRBV6-1 to TRBJ2-7; a possible D gene is TRBD2 (6 bases). From germline, CDR1 is MNHNS and CDR2 SASEGT. CDR3 length: 13 residues. CDR3 amino acids: CVLPGGASYEQYF. The DNA of the CDR3 is TGTGTCCTACCGGGCGGGGCGTCCTACGAGCAGTACTTC.

This clonotype was detected a few times. The chain joins TRBV29-1 to TRBJ1-5; possible D gene TRBD1, 6 bases. The ends were cut back, 7 bases at V and 4 bases at J, with 20 bases in the middle. The CDR3 length is 15 residues. Germline loops: CDR1 SQVTM, CDR2 ANQGSEA. This chain's CDR3 is CSEEKQGRENQPQHF. In DNA form, the CDR3 reads TGCAGCGAGGAAAAACAGGGTCGCGAGAATCAGCCCCAGCATTTT.

The chain recombines TRBV27 with TRBJ2-4; 11 bases agree with TRBD2. The CDR3 covers 18 residues. The germline V gene encodes CDR1 MNHEY and CDR2 SMNVEV (reference sequence). With 4 bases clipped from V and 0 bases from J, the junction kept 8 bases outside the gene matches. CDR3 protein: CASSSLAGGLGAKNIQYF. CDR3 coding DNA: TGTGCCAGCAGTTCCCTAGCGGGGGGCCTCGGAGCCAAAAACATTCAGTACTTC.

The chain is built from TRBV7-9 and TRBJ2-1; D perhaps matches TRBD1 (6 bases). Trimming took off 5 bases at V and 8 bases at J, with 13 bases between the two ends. CDR1 and CDR2 (germline): SEHNR, FQNEAQ (reference sequence). The CDR3 has 13 amino acids. CDR3 nucleotides: TGTGCCAGCAGCGCTACAGGGTCGGATGAGCAGTTCTTC. Its translation is CASSATGSDEQFF.